These 18 T cell receptor beta chains originate from one sample sequenced in a study of regulatory T cells in long-lasting Graves disease. CDR3 regions were amplified by Arm-PCR using iRepertoire HTBI primers to build TCR beta libraries. Each CDR3 protein gets one entry after TCRdb re-called the multiplex PCR reads with MiXCR. The sample lists about 470,000 distinct CDR3 sequences; about a fifth were seen once. Time point here: persistent/refractory GD, antithyroid drugs over 5 years with positive TRAb. The TCR library was made from RNA extracted from PBMCs. The sample was peripheral blood mononuclear cells (PBMCs), taken when the disease was refractory, from a patient treated with antithyroid drugs. These receptors were taken from a female donor with Graves disease.

The chain has TRBV19 and TRBJ1-6; D not certain. The CDR3 totals 14 residues. Trimming removed 9 bases at V and 0 bases at J, with 9 bases between. Looked up from germline, CDR1 is LNHDA and CDR2 is SQIVND (reference sequence). CDR3 residues: CASRQSSYNSPLHF. DNA for the CDR3: TGTGCCAGCAGGCAAAGCTCCTATAATTCACCCCTCCACTTT. Full variable domain (missing parts from reference TRBV19 and TRBJ1-6): DGGITQSPKYLFRKEGQNVTLSCEQNLNHDAMYWYRQDPGQGLRLIYYSQIVNDFQKGDIAEGYSVSREKKESFPLTVTSAQKNPTAFYLCASRQSSYNSPLHFGNGTRLTVT.

The genes are TRBV11-2 and TRBJ2-3; TRBD2 agrees at 12 bases. V dropped 0 bases and J dropped 3; count of bases not matched to a gene: 10. The CDR3 runs 19 residues. The germline V gene has CDR1 SGHAT and CDR2 FQNNGV. The DNA of the CDR3 is TGTGCCAGCAGCTTAGATTCTCTTCTAGCGGGGGGGCAGACAGATACGCAGTATTTT. It specifies CASSLDSLLAGGQTDTQYF. Based on the CDR3 plus reference TRBV11-2 and TRBJ2-3, the full variable domain is EAGVAQSPRYKIIEKRQSVAFWCNPISGHATLYWYQQILGQGPKLLIQFQNNGVVDDSQLPKDRFSAERLKGVDSTLKIQPAKLEDSAVYLCASSLDSLLAGGQTDTQYFGPGTRLTVL.

This clonotype was counted at least ten times. This chain links TRBV11-3 with TRBJ2-5, with 7 bases identical to TRBD1. Germline CDR1 reads SGHNT; CDR2 reads YENEEA. The V and J ends lost 1 base and 2 bases, in that order; junction bases with no gene match: 7. This CDR3 is built from 16 residues. This CDR3 is CASSLVINRGQETQYF. CDR3 nucleotides: TGTGCCAGCAGCTTAGTAATAAACAGGGGTCAAGAGACCCAGTACTTC.

The rearrangement joins TRBV3-1 to TRBJ1-5, with 10 nucleotides matching TRBD1. The V gene's germline CDR1 is LGHDT and CDR2 YNNKEL (reference sequence). The CDR3 is made up of 15 amino acids. Trimming cost V 5 bases and J 7 bases; bases outside gene matches: 8. CDR3 coding DNA: TGTGCCAGCAGCGCCGGGACAGGGGTTAGCCAGCCCCAGCATTTT. Its translation: CASSAGTGVSQPQHF.

This clonotype was seen repeatedly, ten times or more. CDR3 region: CASSALAPLLADQETQYF. The DNA for the CDR3 is TGTGCCAGCAGTGCCCTAGCCCCTTTACTAGCGGACCAAGAGACCCAGTACTTC. This chain uses TRBV28 with TRBJ2-5, with 8 bases fitting TRBD2. Trimming cost V 5 bases and J 0 bases; bases outside gene matches: 14. Germline V gives CDR1 MDHEN, CDR2 SYDVKM. CDR3 size: 18 residues.

This clonotype was detected ten times or more. The rearrangement joins TRBV6-1 to TRBJ2-5, with 11 bases aligning to TRBD2. CDR1 and CDR2 from the germline V gene are MNHNS and SASEGT. Trimming cost V 9 bases and J 4 bases; bases outside gene matches: 4. The CDR3 loop spans 13 amino acids. CDR3 loop: CASGLAGGETQYF. CDR3 bases: TGTGCCAGTGGGCTAGCGGGAGGAGAGACCCAGTACTTC.

In regard to this clonotype: Possible read error: a much larger clone is one base away. J is TRBJ2-7 and V is TRBV27; 7 nucleotides line up with TRBD2. From germline, CDR1 is MNHEY and CDR2 SMNVEV (reference sequence). This CDR3 has 13 amino acids. Germline trimming cut 8 bases from V and 2 bases from J; bases unmatched to any gene: 6. The CDR3 protein is CASGGEGTYEQYF. The CDR3 DNA sequence: TGTGCCAGCGGTGGGGAGGGGACCTACGAGCAGTACTTC.

This clonotype occurred many times. The V and J genes are TRBV6-5 and TRBJ2-5; the D is unclear. The CDR3 is made up of 13 amino acids. Trimming cost V 4 bases and J 2 bases, with 8 bases left between them. Germline loops: CDR1 MNHEY, CDR2 SVGAGI. In nucleotides, the CDR3 is TGTGCCAGCAGTTGGTCCAGACAAGAGACCCAGTACTTC. It encodes CASSWSRQETQYF.

At least ten counts were recorded for this clonotype. CDR3 loop: CASSRTGTSSYEQYF. The CDR3, as DNA: TGTGCCAGCAGTCGAACCGGGACTAGCTCCTACGAGCAGTACTTC. V is TRBV28 and J is TRBJ2-7, with 8 bases matching TRBD2. V gave up 5 bases and J gave up 0 bases; unmatched junction bases: 6. This CDR3 has 15 residues. CDR1 is MDHEN and CDR2 is SYDVKM in the germline V gene.

The DNA for the CDR3 is TGTGCCACCAGCGGGGGTCGCGGGGTCTCTAATTCACCCCTCCACTTT. Protein sequence: CATSGGRGVSNSPLHF. V usage is TRBV15 and J usage is TRBJ1-6; D may be TRBD1 (5 bases). Germline CDR1 and CDR2: LNHNV and YYDKDF (reference sequence). The CDR3 extends over 16 amino acids. V was shortened by 5 bases and J by 6 bases, with 17 bases between the two germline ends.

The chain couples TRBV20-1 to TRBJ2-7; 7 bases map to TRBD1. The V gene's germline CDR1 is DFQATT and CDR2 SNEGSKA (reference sequence). This CDR3 is built from 13 residues. V trimming: 4 bases; J trimming: 3 bases; junction bases outside the gene matches: 6. The CDR3 loop is CSATTGNLYEQYF. CDR3 nucleotide sequence: TGCAGTGCTACGACAGGGAACCTCTACGAGCAGTACTTC.

About this clonotype: This may come from a read error, since a much larger clone is one base off. The CDR3 protein is CASSRGRVEETQYF. Here the CDR3 DNA reads TGTGCCAGCAGTCGGGGCAGGGTGGAAGAGACCCAGTACTTC. This chain joins TRBV28 and TRBJ2-5; D could derive from TRBD1 or TRBD2 (5 bases each). V dropped 5 bases and J dropped 3 bases, with 13 bases sitting between them. Germline-derived CDR1 and CDR2 are MDHEN and SYDVKM. The length of the CDR3 is 14 residues. The entire variable domain, with the rest obtained from reference TRBV28 and TRBJ2-5, is as follows: DVKVTQSSRYLVKRTGEKVFLECVQDMDHENMFWYRQDPGLGLRLIYFSYDVKMKEKGDIPEGYSVSREKKERFSLILESASTNQTSMYLCASSRGRVEETQYFGPGTRLLVL.

This clonotype was detected a few times. One end of the junction is discordant with germline, which a read error may explain. This rearrangement joins TRBV12-3 or TRBV12-4 to TRBJ1-6; D is perhaps TRBD1 (5 bases). The CDR3 is made up of 16 amino acids. CDR3 sequence: CASGLSGVGFNSPLHF. In DNA, the CDR3 is TGTGCCAGCGGTTTATCGGGGGTCGGATTTAATTCACCCCTCCACTTT.

As DNA, the CDR3 is TGTGCCAGCAGAGGAAGGGTGGGGAGGGAAAAACTGTTTTTT. Translating gives CASRGRVGREKLFF. The chain has TRBV27 and TRBJ1-4; D is ambiguous. V was shortened by 6 bases and J by 8 bases, with 16 bases between the two germline ends. Germline V gene lookup returns CDR1 MNHEY and CDR2 SMNVEV (reference sequence). This CDR3 comprises 14 residues.

This clonotype appeared a few times. The chain has TRBV6-5 and TRBJ2-7; D tentatively reads TRBD1 or TRBD2 (6 bases each). This CDR3 is built from 15 residues. Trimming shortened V by 2 bases and J by 4 bases, and 15 bases separated the two germline ends. Germline assignment: CDR1 MNHEY and CDR2 SVGAGI. The CDR3 DNA reads as TGTGCCAGCAGTTACGGGGGCCCCCGGGAGTACGAGCAGTACTTC. The encoded protein is CASSYGGPREYEQYF.

The DNA for the CDR3 is TGTGCCAGCAGTTTCTCCCCCAGGGACTGGGGGTCGGATACGCAGTATTTT. The encoded protein is CASSFSPRDWGSDTQYF. The chain is built from TRBV28 and TRBJ2-3, with D possibly TRBD2 on 6 matching bases. V was pared by 3 bases and J by 6 bases, with 22 bases between. Germline CDR1 and CDR2: MDHEN and SYDVKM. This CDR3 region has 17 residues. The full variable domain, completed using reference TRBV28 and TRBJ2-3, is DVKVTQSSRYLVKRTGEKVFLECVQDMDHENMFWYRQDPGLGLRLIYFSYDVKMKEKGDIPEGYSVSREKKERFSLILESASTNQTSMYLCASSFSPRDWGSDTQYFGPGTRLTVL.

The V gene is TRBV29-1, the J gene TRBJ2-7, with TRBD1 identical over 7 bases. Germline CDR1 is SQVTM and CDR2 is ANQGSEA. J was trimmed by 2 bases and V by 6 bases; bases with no gene match: 13. The CDR3 extends over 15 amino acids. The CDR3 protein is CSVIYPGTAAYEQYF. The CDR3 DNA is TGCAGCGTAATCTACCCCGGGACAGCGGCCTACGAGCAGTACTTC.

The CDR3 DNA reads as TGTGCCAGCAGTTGGTCGAGCTCCTACAATGAGCAGTTCTTC. Protein: CASSWSSSYNEQFF. V gene TRBV12-3 or TRBV12-4 combines with J gene TRBJ2-1; D unresolved. V lost 4 bases and J lost 0, with 7 bases in between. There are 14 residues in the CDR3.